The present T cell receptor beta chain was sequenced within a study of PD-L1 blockade in urothelial cancer. Study summary: Analysis of the blood was performed 3 weeks (second dose) and 6 weeks after treatment start.

Synthetic TCR analog templates were added to each PCR reaction. Clones were read by immunoSEQ multiplex PCR, and TCRdb kept only the in-frame ones, dropping some. The sample holds approximately 71,000 clones, around 90% seen once. In this sample, this clone turned up a few times. Germline V lookup: CDR1 SNHLY, CDR2 FYNNEI. There are 12 residues in the CDR3. The V gene lost 8 bases and the J gene lost 7 bases, with 11 bases spanning the gap. This TCR came from a man in his sixties with urothelial cancer. Sequencing was performed on PBMCs, taken around atezolizumab (anti-PD-L1) treatment. The chain couples TRBV2 to TRBJ2-2, with no clear D. CDR3 nucleotide sequence: TGTGCCAGCTCTCTCAGACACGGGGAGCTGTTTTTT. Translated, it gives CASSLRHGELFF.